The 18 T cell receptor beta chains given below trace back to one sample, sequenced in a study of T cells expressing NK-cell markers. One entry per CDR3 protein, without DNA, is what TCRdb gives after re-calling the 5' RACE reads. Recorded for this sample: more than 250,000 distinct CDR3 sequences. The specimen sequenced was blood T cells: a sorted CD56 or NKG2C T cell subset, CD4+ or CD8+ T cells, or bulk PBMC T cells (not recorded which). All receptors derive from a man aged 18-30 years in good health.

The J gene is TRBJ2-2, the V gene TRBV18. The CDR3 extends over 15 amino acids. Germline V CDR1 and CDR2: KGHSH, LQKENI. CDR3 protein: CASSPFDSNTGELFF.

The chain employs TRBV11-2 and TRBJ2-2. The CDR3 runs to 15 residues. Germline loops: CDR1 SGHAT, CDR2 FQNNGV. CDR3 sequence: CASSLGLTSTGELFF.

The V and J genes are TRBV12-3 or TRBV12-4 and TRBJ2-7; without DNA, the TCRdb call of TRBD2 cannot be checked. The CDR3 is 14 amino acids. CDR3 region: CASTTGGPLYEQYF.

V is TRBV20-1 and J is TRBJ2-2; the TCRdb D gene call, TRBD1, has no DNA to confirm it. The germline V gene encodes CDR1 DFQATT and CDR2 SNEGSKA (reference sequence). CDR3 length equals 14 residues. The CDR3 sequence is CSAGMTGGIGELFF.

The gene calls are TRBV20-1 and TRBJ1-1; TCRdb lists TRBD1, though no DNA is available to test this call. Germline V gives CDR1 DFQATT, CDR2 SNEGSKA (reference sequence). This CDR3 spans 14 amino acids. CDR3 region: CSASPGGMNTEAFF.

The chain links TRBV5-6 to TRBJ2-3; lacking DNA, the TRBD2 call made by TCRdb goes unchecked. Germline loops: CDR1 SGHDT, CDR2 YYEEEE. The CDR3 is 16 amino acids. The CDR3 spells CASSFSGTFRTDTQYF.

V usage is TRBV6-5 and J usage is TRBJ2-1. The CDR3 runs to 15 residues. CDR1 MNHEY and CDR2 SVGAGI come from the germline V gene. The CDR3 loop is CASSYSGLPYNEQFF.

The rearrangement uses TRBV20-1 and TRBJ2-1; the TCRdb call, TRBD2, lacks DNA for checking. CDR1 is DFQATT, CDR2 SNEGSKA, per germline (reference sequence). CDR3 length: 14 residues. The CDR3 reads CSAWTSGRVNEQFF.

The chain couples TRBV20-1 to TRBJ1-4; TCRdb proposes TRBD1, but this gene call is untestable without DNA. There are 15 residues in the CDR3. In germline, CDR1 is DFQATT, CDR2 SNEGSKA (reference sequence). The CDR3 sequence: CSARAGEGYREKLFF.

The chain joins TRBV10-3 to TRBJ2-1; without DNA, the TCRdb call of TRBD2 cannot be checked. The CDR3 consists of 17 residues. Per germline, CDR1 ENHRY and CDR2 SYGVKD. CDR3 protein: CAISPGLAGASYNEQFF.

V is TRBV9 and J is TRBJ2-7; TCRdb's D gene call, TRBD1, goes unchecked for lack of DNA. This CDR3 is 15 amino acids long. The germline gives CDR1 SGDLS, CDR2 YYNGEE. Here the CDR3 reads CASSFTLGTGTEQYF.

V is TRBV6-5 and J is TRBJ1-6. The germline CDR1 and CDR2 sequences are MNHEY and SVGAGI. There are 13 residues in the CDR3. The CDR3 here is CASSLFAVSPLHF.

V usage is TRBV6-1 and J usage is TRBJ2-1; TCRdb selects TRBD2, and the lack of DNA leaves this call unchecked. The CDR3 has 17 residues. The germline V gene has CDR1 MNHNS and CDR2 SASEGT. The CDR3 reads CASTPKAGTSSYNEQFF.

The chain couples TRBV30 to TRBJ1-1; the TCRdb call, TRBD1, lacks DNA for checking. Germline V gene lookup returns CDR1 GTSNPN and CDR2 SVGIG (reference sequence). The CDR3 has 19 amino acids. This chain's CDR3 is CAWSVFAARGPRKNTEAFF.

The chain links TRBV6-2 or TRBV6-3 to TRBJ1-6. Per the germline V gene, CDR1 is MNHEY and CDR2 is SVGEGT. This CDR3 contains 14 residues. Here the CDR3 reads CASSSGLRGPPLHF.

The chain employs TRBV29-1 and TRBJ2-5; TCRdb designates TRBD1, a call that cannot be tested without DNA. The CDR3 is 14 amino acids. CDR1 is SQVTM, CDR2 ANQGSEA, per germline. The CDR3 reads CSVDLGVLQETQYF.

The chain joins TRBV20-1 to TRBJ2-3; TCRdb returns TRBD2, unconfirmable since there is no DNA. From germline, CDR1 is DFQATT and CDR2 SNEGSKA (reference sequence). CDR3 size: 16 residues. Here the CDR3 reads CSAKTPSGARRDTQYF.

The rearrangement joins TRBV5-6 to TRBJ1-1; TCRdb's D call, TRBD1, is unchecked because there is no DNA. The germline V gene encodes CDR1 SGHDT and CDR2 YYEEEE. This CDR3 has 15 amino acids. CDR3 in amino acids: CASSLPPGGSTEAFF.